A single sample gave rise to the 9 T cell receptor beta chains below, sequenced in a study of cytomegalovirus exposure and HLA in healthy donors. The PCR employed 60 Vbeta primers together with 13 Jbeta primers. The method was immunoSEQ multiplex PCR; TCRdb's version includes in-frame clones alone and lacks a portion of them. This table has 150,000 to 200,000 clones, 55% to 65% appearing once. Sequenced sample: PBMCs. All receptors come from a man aged 35 to 55 in good health and CMV-seronegative.

V and J are TRBV7-9 and TRBJ1-4; weak D call: TRBD1 (5 bases). The germline V and J ends were trimmed by 6 bases and 5 bases, with 10 bases remaining between them. The CDR3 is 13 amino acids. Germline lookup yields CDR1 SEHNR and CDR2 FQNEAQ (reference sequence). This CDR3 is CASRRGGNEKLFF. The CDR3 DNA is TGTGCCAGCAGACGGGGGGGGAATGAAAAACTGTTTTTT.

V and J are TRBV29-1 and TRBJ2-5; 9 bases align to TRBD2. Trimming cost V 7 bases and J 5 bases; bases outside gene matches: 11. The CDR3 is made up of 14 amino acids. Germline lookup yields CDR1 SQVTM and CDR2 ANQGSEA. CDR3 DNA: TGCAGCGCCGCCCGCGGGGGGGCGCAGGAGACCCAGTACTTC. Translated: CSAARGGAQETQYF.

The gene calls are TRBV19 and TRBJ1-6; TRBD1 agrees at 8 bases. In germline, CDR1 is LNHDA, CDR2 SQIVND (reference sequence). The trim removed 6 bases at V and 3 bases at J, leaving 4 bases unmatched. The CDR3 length is 15 residues. The CDR3 loop reads CASSPGTGYNSPLHF. For the CDR3, the DNA is TGTGCCAGTAGCCCTGGGACAGGCTATAATTCACCCCTCCACTTT.

This chain uses TRBV7-8 with TRBJ2-5; 9 nucleotides line up with TRBD1. Germline V gene sequence: CDR1 SGHVS, CDR2 FQNEAQ. Trimming at V came to 4 bases and at J to 5 bases, leaving 8 bases not matched to a gene. The CDR3 length is 15 residues. This chain's CDR3 is CASSSGQGVTETQYF. In DNA form, the CDR3 reads TGTGCCAGCAGCTCGGGACAGGGAGTAACCGAGACCCAGTACTTC.

This chain joins TRBV19 and TRBJ2-1, with TRBD2 matching over 12 bases. Germline-derived CDR1 and CDR2 are LNHDA and SQIVND (reference sequence). The junction had 4 bases not matched to a gene; V was cut back by 10 bases and J by 6 bases. There are 13 residues in the CDR3. The CDR3: CATSGLAGNEQFF. The CDR3 DNA sequence: TGTGCCACTTCGGGACTAGCGGGCAATGAGCAGTTCTTC.

The CDR3 loop reads CARSLVRVPYEQYF. CDR3 nucleotides: TGTGCCAGAAGCTTGGTGAGGGTCCCCTACGAGCAGTACTTC. J is TRBJ2-7 and V is TRBV5-3, with D possibly being TRBD2 (5 bases). TRBV5-3 is recorded as an ORF, its role being uncertain. The CDR3 sequence is 14 residues long. The ends were cut back, 0 bases at V and 2 bases at J, with 9 bases in the middle.

CDR3 in amino acids: CASSISGPGYEQYF. CDR3 in DNA: TGTGCCAGTAGTATATCCGGTCCAGGCTACGAGCAGTACTTC. V usage is TRBV19 and J usage is TRBJ2-7; the D is unclear. The CDR3 contains 14 residues. Trimming left V 2 bases short and J 3 bases short, with 11 bases between. Per germline, CDR1 LNHDA and CDR2 SQIVND (reference sequence).

The chain couples TRBV18 to TRBJ1-2; TRBD1 is a possible D gene (6 bases). With 4 bases removed from V and 6 bases from J, the gap between germline ends came to 12 bases. From germline, CDR1 is KGHSH and CDR2 LQKENI. The CDR3 runs 13 residues. CDR3 nucleotides: TGTGCCAGCTCACAACACAGGGAAGATGGCTACACCTTC. It yields the protein CASSQHREDGYTF. The complete variable domain, with remaining parts taken from reference TRBV18 and TRBJ1-2, reads NAGVMQNPRHLVRRRGQEARLRCSPMKGHSHVYWYRQLPEEGLKFMVYLQKENIIDESGMPKERFSAEFPKEGPSILRIQQVVRGDSAAYFCASSQHREDGYTFGSGTRLTVV.

V and J are TRBV6-5 and TRBJ2-7, with TRBD1 matching over 9 bases. With V trimmed by 2 bases and J by 2 bases, 4 bases remained unmatched. From germline, CDR1 is MNHEY and CDR2 SVGAGI. This CDR3 spans 15 amino acids. CDR3 in amino acids: CASSYQGQGPYEQYF. The CDR3 nucleotides are TGTGCCAGCAGTTACCAGGGACAGGGACCCTACGAGCAGTACTTC.